The rows below give T cell receptor beta chains drawn from one sample of a study of T cell responses to AZD1222 COVID-19 vaccine. Sequenced by immunoSEQ multiplex PCR; TCRdb stores in-frame clones only, minus some. The sample lists 15,000 to 20,000 clones, 81% occurring once. The input for sequencing was peripheral blood, taken 28 days after the second AZD1222 dose. Receptor source: an adult who received the AZD1222 COVID-19 vaccine. Both conserved end residues are trimmed from each CDR3.

V	CDR3
TRBV27	ASMEGAGGYT
TRBV7-2	ASSLAETGFMKTEAF
TRBV6-2/TRBV6-3	ASSYGQTVAEAF
TRBV4-2	ASSQEPARPQQF
TRBV6-4	ASSETSSGADTQY
TRBV2	ASSEGNLNEKLF
TRBV18	ASSPTTTGSGNTIY
TRBV6-5	ASSYSGQSNQPQH
TRBV4-2	ASSQDRRRARYNEQF
TRBV5-1	ASSPTSGTYNEQF
TRBV4-2	ASSRLGANQPQH
TRBV9	ASSGETGRYGYT
TRBV7-9	ASSQAPWIGAGSDTQY
TRBV27	ASSFWSSYNEQF
TRBV2	ASSGIGDQPQH
TRBV11-3	ASSLGEREMYNEQF
TRBV7-6	ASSPLRATYEQY
TRBV19	ASKKREVSYNEQF
TRBV14	ASSRATNEKLF
TRBV6-5	ASSSPAAGGGREQY
TRBV19	ASSIVSSSGNTIY
TRBV7-2	ASSLDRQTEAF
TRBV7-3	ASSLAGQGPGETQY
TRBV7-2	ASSLQGSSYNEQF
TRBV7-6	ASSSLAGDTGELF
TRBV5-6	ASRPRQGVHSNYGYT
TRBV6-2/TRBV6-3	ASSYPSLTSGRYYNEQF
TRBV7-9	ASSLGGPGETQY
TRBV4-3	ASSQSPQGAGYGYT
TRBV19	ASRHSRGPGMNTEAF
TRBV9	ASSASGQGKGEQY
TRBV24-1	ATSALESQVNEQF
TRBV4-2	ASSQDWQAAVDTIY
TRBV7-6	ASSPLPRGGEGYT
TRBV18	ASSLGRYRGQGAF
TRBV5-1	ASSLAGGGSYGYT
TRBV5-1	ASRMDENYGYT
TRBV19	ASSNRGSRTGELF
TRBV4-3	ASSQDMGRTYEQY